The 17 T cell receptor beta chains below were found in one sample sequenced in a study of T-cell memory formation after mild COVID-19. TCRdb independently ran MiXCR on the 5' RACE reads; one entry per CDR3 protein. The sample consists of about 210,000 distinct CDR3 sequences, roughly a tenth of them appearing once. The specimen sequenced was PBMCs or a T cell subset sorted from them (not recorded which). The receptors were sampled from a man between 18 and 29 years old who had mild COVID-19 (a few samples of this study predate the infection). Cell type and time point are not known.

The rearrangement joins TRBV5-1 to TRBJ2-3, with TRBD2 matching 7 bases. Germline CDR1 SGHRS, CDR2 YFSETQ. This CDR3 is 14 amino acids long. Trimming removed 7 bases from V and 10 bases from J; junction bases left unmatched: 15. CDR3 nucleotide sequence: TGCGCCAGCCGCTACGATCCCGGGGGGTCTGCGCAGTATTTT. The encoded protein is CASRYDPGGSAQYF.

The chain combines TRBV7-9 with TRBJ1-2, with D possibly TRBD1 on 6 matching bases. V was trimmed by 2 bases and J by 7 bases, leaving 17 bases between them. This CDR3 spans 15 amino acids. CDR1 is SEHNR, CDR2 FQNEAQ, per germline (reference sequence). The CDR3 region has the DNA TGTGCCAGCAGCTTATCCCCCTTGACAGGCTCTGGCTACACCTTC. It specifies CASSLSPLTGSGYTF.

The table lists this clonotype with a few counts. The rearrangement links TRBV6-2 or TRBV6-3 to TRBJ2-5; 12 nucleotides match TRBD1. Looked up from germline, CDR1 is MNHEY and CDR2 is SVGEGT. The CDR3 sequence is 18 residues long. V lost 6 bases to trimming and J lost 5 bases; unmatched junction nucleotides: 16. The DNA for the CDR3 is TGTGCCAGCAGACGGGCGGGACAGGGGGCGAGTTGGCGCGAGACCCAGTACTTC. It translates to CASRRAGQGASWRETQYF.

This clonotype was seen at least ten times. The J gene is TRBJ1-5, the V gene TRBV6-6; 8 bases line up with TRBD1. Looked up from germline, CDR1 is MNHNY and CDR2 is SVGAGI (reference sequence). J was trimmed by 7 bases and V by 7 bases; bases with no gene match: 6. The CDR3 spans 13 residues. For the CDR3, the DNA is TGTGCCAGCAATCCGACAGGGGTCCAGCCCCAGCATTTT. Protein product: CASNPTGVQPQHF.

The chain recombines TRBV7-9 with TRBJ2-7, with 8 nucleotides matching TRBD2. The CDR3 is made up of 15 amino acids. Germline V gene data show CDR1 as SEHNR and CDR2 as FQNEAQ (reference sequence). V gave up 4 bases and J gave up 2 bases; unmatched junction bases: 7. CDR3 in DNA: TGTGCCAGCAGCTCCGATAGCGGGGATCCCTACGAGCAGTACTTC. This gives the protein CASSSDSGDPYEQYF. Together with reference TRBV7-9 and TRBJ2-7, the CDR3 gives the full variable domain: DTGVSQNPRHKITKRGQNVTFRCDPISEHNRLYWYRQTLGQGPEFLTYFQNEAQLEKSRLLSDRFSAERPKGSFSTLEIQRTEQGDSAMYLCASSSDSGDPYEQYFGPGTRLTVT.

This clonotype was recorded a few times. The genes are TRBV5-5 and TRBJ1-6; D possibly corresponds to TRBD1 (5 bases). The CDR3 is made up of 14 amino acids. Germline V gene lookup returns CDR1 SGHKS and CDR2 YYEKEE (reference sequence). Trimming removed 7 bases from V and 9 bases from J, with 17 bases in between. Here the CDR3 reads CASRPGGGGSPLHF. DNA for the CDR3: TGTGCCAGCCGCCCCGGGGGGGGGGGTTCACCCCTCCACTTT. Variable domain in full (rest from reference TRBV5-5 and TRBJ1-6): DAGVTQSPTHLIKTRGQQVTLRCSPISGHKSVSWYQQVLGQGPQFIFQYYEKEERGRGNFPDRFSARQFPNYSSELNVNALLLGDSALYLCASRPGGGGSPLHFGNGTRLTVT.

The chain recombines TRBV20-1 with TRBJ1-1, with 8 positions matching TRBD1. The CDR3 totals 13 residues. The trim removed 2 bases at V and 4 bases at J, leaving 3 bases unmatched. CDR1 is DFQATT and CDR2 is SNEGSKA in the germline V gene (reference sequence). CDR3 loop: CSARSQGATEAFF. Written as DNA, the CDR3 is TGCAGTGCTAGAAGCCAGGGGGCCACTGAAGCTTTCTTT.

This chain's CDR3 is CASSLGQGGDTEAFF. CDR3 nucleotides: TGTGCCAGCAGCTTAGGTCAAGGGGGGGACACTGAAGCTTTCTTT. This rearrangement joins TRBV7-9 to TRBJ1-1; D possibly corresponds to TRBD1 (6 bases). This CDR3 contains 15 residues. Per germline, CDR1 SEHNR and CDR2 FQNEAQ (reference sequence). V dropped 1 base and J dropped 3 bases, with 12 bases sitting between them.

This clonotype was counted between two and nine times. The chain employs TRBV11-2 and TRBJ2-1; 8 positions match TRBD2. CDR1 is SGHAT, CDR2 FQNNGV, per germline. Germline trimming cut 5 bases from V and 4 bases from J; bases unmatched to any gene: 22. CDR3 length equals 20 residues. The chain's CDR3 is CASSGPAPGLDQPEYNEQFF. The DNA of the CDR3 is TGTGCCAGCAGCGGCCCAGCCCCGGGACTAGATCAGCCGGAATACAATGAGCAGTTCTTC. The whole variable domain, remainder taken from reference TRBV11-2 and TRBJ2-1, is EAGVAQSPRYKIIEKRQSVAFWCNPISGHATLYWYQQILGQGPKLLIQFQNNGVVDDSQLPKDRFSAERLKGVDSTLKIQPAKLEDSAVYLCASSGPAPGLDQPEYNEQFFGPGTRLTVL.

This clonotype turned up a few times. The rearrangement joins TRBV28 to TRBJ2-3; possibly TRBD1 for D (6 bases). V was cut by 3 bases and J by 3 bases, with 13 bases left in between. This CDR3 has 15 amino acids. Germline values: CDR1 MDHEN, CDR2 SYDVKM. The CDR3 here is CASSFQGKGTDTQYF. CDR3 DNA: TGTGCCAGCAGTTTTCAGGGGAAAGGGACAGATACGCAGTATTTT.

The chain recombines TRBV7-2 with TRBJ2-5; D is possibly TRBD1 or TRBD2 (6 bases each). Germline CDR1 SGHTA, CDR2 FQGNSA. The CDR3 is 15 residues long. V lost 4 bases and J 1 base, leaving 13 bases between the germline ends. As DNA, the CDR3 is TGTGCCAGCAGCTCCGCGGGGACAACCCAAGAGACCCAGTACTTC. It codes for CASSSAGTTQETQYF.

This clonotype was observed many times. This chain links TRBV29-1 with TRBJ1-5; weak D call: TRBD1 (5 bases). The CDR3 contains 12 residues. Germline V gene lookup returns CDR1 SQVTM and CDR2 ANQGSEA. Trimming took 5 bases from V and 4 from J, leaving 9 bases between them. The CDR3 DNA is TGCAGCGTTCAGGGTGAAAATCAGCCCCAGCATTTT. Residues: CSVQGENQPQHF.

There are many counts of this clonotype. This chain joins TRBV7-9 and TRBJ1-5, with D perhaps TRBD1 (5 bases). The CDR3 is 14 residues long. Trimming left V 4 bases short and J 4 bases short, with 11 bases between. The germline gives CDR1 SEHNR, CDR2 FQNEAQ (reference sequence). CDR3 sequence: CASSSGTANQPQHF. The CDR3, as DNA: TGTGCCAGCAGCTCGGGGACGGCGAATCAGCCCCAGCATTTT.

The sample holds a few counts of this clonotype. V and J are TRBV19 and TRBJ2-3; D may be TRBD1 (5 bases). The CDR3 covers 13 residues. With 3 bases removed from V and 6 bases from J, the gap between germline ends came to 10 bases. Germline V CDR1 and CDR2: LNHDA, SQIVND (reference sequence). CDR3 residues: CASSIQGMDTQYF. As DNA, the CDR3 is TGTGCCAGTAGTATCCAGGGTATGGATACGCAGTATTTT.

This clonotype was seen a handful of times. The chain carries TRBV5-4 and TRBJ2-5, with 8 bases matching TRBD1. The CDR3 spans 14 residues. Germline V CDR1 and CDR2: SGHNT, YYREEE (reference sequence). V lost 4 bases to trimming and J lost 5 bases; unmatched junction nucleotides: 7. CDR3 coding DNA: TGTGCCAGCAGCAGACAGGGGTCGGTGGAGACCCAGTACTTC. Protein: CASSRQGSVETQYF.

The V gene is TRBV7-3, the J gene TRBJ2-3; D might be TRBD2 (6 bases). This CDR3 is built from 15 residues. V lost 5 bases to trimming and J lost 0 bases, with 12 bases between them. Looked up from germline, CDR1 is SGHTA and CDR2 is FQGTGA. The CDR3 DNA sequence: TGTGCCAGCAGCCCCTCCCGGGGGAGCACAGATACGCAGTATTTT. It is translated as CASSPSRGSTDTQYF.

The V call is TRBV7-2, the J call TRBJ2-3, with 12 bases matching TRBD2. From germline, CDR1 is SGHTA and CDR2 FQGNSA. The CDR3 sequence is 14 residues long. Trimming removed 6 bases from V and 5 bases from J; junction bases left unmatched: 3. The CDR3 bases are TGTGCCAGCAGGCTAGCGGGGGGGCAAGATACGCAGTATTTT. It encodes CASRLAGGQDTQYF.